The 12 T cell receptor beta chains below were found in one sample sequenced in a study of blood T cell repertoires in COVID-19. TCRdb's copy holds only in-frame clones and misses some; the assay was immunoSEQ multiplex PCR. The sample has 93,000 or so clones; 84% are singletons. The sample comprised peripheral blood. These receptors all stem from a human donor in a cohort sampled during active COVID-19.

The chain carries TRBV5-1 and TRBJ1-1; D ambiguous. The CDR3 extends over 14 amino acids. V lost 2 bases, J lost 4 bases, and 12 bases lay in between. The germline V gene encodes CDR1 SGHRS and CDR2 YFSETQ. CDR3 loop: CASSLDGGGTEAFF. The CDR3, as DNA: TGCGCCAGCAGCTTAGATGGAGGAGGCACTGAAGCTTTCTTT. Drawing the rest from reference TRBV5-1 and TRBJ1-1, the complete variable domain is KAGVTQTPRYLIKTRGQQVTLSCSPISGHRSVSWYQQTPGQGLQFLFEYFSETQRNKGNFPGRFSGRQFSNSRSEMNVSTLELGDSALYLCASSLDGGGTEAFFGQGTRLTVV.

CDR3: CASSDPGEPGETQYF. CDR3 bases: TGTGCCAGCAGTGACCCCGGCGAGCCGGGGGAGACCCAGTACTTC. This rearrangement joins TRBV25-1 to TRBJ2-5, with D possibly being TRBD2 (5 bases). Germline V gives CDR1 MGHDK, CDR2 SYGVNS. The CDR3 is 15 amino acids. V was shortened by 3 bases and J by 5 bases, with 16 bases between the two germline ends.

The chain is built from TRBV5-1 and TRBJ1-2; maybe TRBD1 (5 bases). Looked up from germline, CDR1 is SGHRS and CDR2 is YFSETQ. V shed 4 bases and J shed 6 bases, with 19 bases lying between them. The length of the CDR3 is 15 residues. CDR3 nucleotide sequence: TGCGCCAGCAGCGAATCTGGGGGGAGTAGCGATGGCTACACCTTC. It is translated as CASSESGGSSDGYTF.

This clone was observed a few times. V usage is TRBV18 and J usage is TRBJ1-4; a possible D gene is TRBD1 (6 bases). This CDR3 has 13 residues. The V and J ends lost 3 bases and 6 bases respectively, with 8 bases between them. Per germline, CDR1 KGHSH and CDR2 LQKENI. The chain's CDR3 is CASSPGHYEKLFF. CDR3 in DNA: TGTGCCAGCTCACCGGGACATTATGAAAAACTGTTTTTT.

The rearrangement links TRBV3-1 (or the pseudogene TRBV3-2) to TRBJ2-3; the D gene is possibly TRBD2 (5 bases). Trimming took 4 bases from V and 2 from J, leaving 22 bases between them. Germline loops: CDR1 LGHDT, CDR2 YNNKEL (reference sequence). The CDR3 runs 18 residues. In nucleotides, the CDR3 is TGTGCCAGCAGCCCGGACGGTGCAGGAGGTAATCCCACAGATACGCAGTATTTT. As protein: CASSPDGAGGNPTDTQYF.

The rearrangement links TRBV18 to TRBJ1-1; 7 bases agree with TRBD1. The CDR3 totals 14 residues. The V segment lost 7 bases and the J segment 0 bases; nucleotides outside the gene matches: 5. The germline V gene encodes CDR1 KGHSH and CDR2 LQKENI. In DNA, the CDR3 is TGTGCCAGCTTCCAGGGGGTGGTGAACACTGAAGCTTTCTTT. Its translation: CASFQGVVNTEAFF.

The chain combines TRBV4-1 with TRBJ1-3; no clear D gene. CDR3 length: 15 residues. V was pared by 3 bases and J by 1 base, with 10 bases between. Germline CDR1 is MGHRA and CDR2 is YSYEKL. The CDR3 region has the DNA TGCGCCAGCAGCCAGCCGCGCGGGTCTGGAAACACCATATATTTT. This translates into CASSQPRGSGNTIYF.

The rearrangement uses TRBV2 and TRBJ1-1; TRBD1 is a possible D gene (6 bases). This CDR3 has 18 residues. The germline CDR1 and CDR2 sequences are SNHLY and FYNNEI. V was cut by 6 bases and J by 3 bases, with 26 bases left in between. DNA for the CDR3: TGTGCCAGCAGACCCGCCGTTTTACGAACGACAGGACACACTGAAGCTTTCTTT. Its protein product is CASRPAVLRTTGHTEAFF. Full variable domain (outside the CDR3, taken from reference TRBV2 and TRBJ1-1): EPEVTQTPSHQVTQMGQEVILRCVPISNHLYFYWYRQILGQKVEFLVSFYNNEISEKSEIFDDQFSVERPDGSNFTLKIRSTKLEDSAMYFCASRPAVLRTTGHTEAFFGQGTRLTVV.

This clone was seen more than once but under ten times. The rearrangement joins TRBV3-1 (or the pseudogene TRBV3-2) to TRBJ2-5; D possibly corresponds to TRBD1 (6 bases). The germline gives CDR1 LGHDT, CDR2 YNNKEL (reference sequence). The CDR3 sequence is 14 residues long. The V gene lost 0 bases and the J gene lost 6 bases, with 11 bases spanning the gap. The CDR3 loop reads CASSQDRRGQTQYF. In DNA form, the CDR3 reads TGTGCCAGCAGCCAAGATCGCAGGGGACAGACCCAGTACTTC.

V usage is TRBV6-1 and J usage is TRBJ2-5; TRBD2 might be the D (6 bases). The CDR3 spans 15 residues. The V gene's germline CDR1 is MNHNS and CDR2 SASEGT. V shed 2 bases and J shed 4 bases, with 14 bases lying between them. DNA for the CDR3: TGTGCCAGCAGTGAAAGGGACTCTCCTCGAGAGACCCAGTACTTC. Its translation is CASSERDSPRETQYF.

This chain uses TRBV7-8 with TRBJ1-2; possibly TRBD1 for D (5 bases). CDR1 is SGHVS, CDR2 FQNEAQ, per germline. CDR3 size: 14 residues. With 1 base removed from V and 4 bases from J, the gap between germline ends came to 10 bases. The CDR3 DNA is TGTGCCAGCAGCTTAGGGGGGGGATTCTATGGCTACACCTTC. Protein sequence: CASSLGGGFYGYTF.

The genes are TRBV4-3 and TRBJ1-1, with a possible D match to TRBD1 (6 bases). Germline V gene lookup returns CDR1 LGHNA and CDR2 YSLEER. Trimming left V 3 bases short and J 0 bases short, with 11 bases between. The CDR3 sequence is 15 residues long. As DNA, the CDR3 is TGCGCCAGCAGCCAGGCTACAGGGTTGAACACTGAAGCTTTCTTT. This codes for CASSQATGLNTEAFF.